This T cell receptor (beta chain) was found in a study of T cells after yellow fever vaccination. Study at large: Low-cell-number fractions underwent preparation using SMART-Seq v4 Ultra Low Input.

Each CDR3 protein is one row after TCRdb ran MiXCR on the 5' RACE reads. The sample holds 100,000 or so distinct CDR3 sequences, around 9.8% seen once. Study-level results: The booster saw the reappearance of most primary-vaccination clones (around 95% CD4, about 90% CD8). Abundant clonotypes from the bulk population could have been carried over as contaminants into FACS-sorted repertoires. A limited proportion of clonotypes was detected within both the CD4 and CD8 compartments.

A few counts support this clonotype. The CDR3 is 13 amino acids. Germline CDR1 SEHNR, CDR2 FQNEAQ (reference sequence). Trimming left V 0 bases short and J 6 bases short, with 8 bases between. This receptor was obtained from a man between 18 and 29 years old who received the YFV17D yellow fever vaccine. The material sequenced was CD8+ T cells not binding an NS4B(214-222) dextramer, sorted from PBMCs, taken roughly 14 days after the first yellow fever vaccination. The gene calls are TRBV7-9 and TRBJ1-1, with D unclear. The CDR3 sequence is CASSLAYYAEAFF. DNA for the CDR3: TGTGCCAGCAGCTTAGCGTACTACGCTGAAGCTTTCTTT.